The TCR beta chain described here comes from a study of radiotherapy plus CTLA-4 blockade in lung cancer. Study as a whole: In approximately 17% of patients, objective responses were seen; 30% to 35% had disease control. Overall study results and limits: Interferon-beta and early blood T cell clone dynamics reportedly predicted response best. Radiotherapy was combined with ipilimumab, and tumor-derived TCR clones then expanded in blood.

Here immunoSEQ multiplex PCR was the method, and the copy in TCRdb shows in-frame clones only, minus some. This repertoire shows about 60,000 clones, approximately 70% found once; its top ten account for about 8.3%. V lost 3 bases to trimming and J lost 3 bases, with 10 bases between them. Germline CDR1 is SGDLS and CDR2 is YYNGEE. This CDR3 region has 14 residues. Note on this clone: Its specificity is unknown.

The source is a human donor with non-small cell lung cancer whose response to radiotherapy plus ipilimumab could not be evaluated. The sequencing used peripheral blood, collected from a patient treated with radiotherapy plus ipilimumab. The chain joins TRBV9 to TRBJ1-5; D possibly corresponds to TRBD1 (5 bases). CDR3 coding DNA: TGTGCCAGCAGCGCCCGGGACTACAATCAGCCCCAGCATTTT. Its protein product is CASSARDYNQPQHF. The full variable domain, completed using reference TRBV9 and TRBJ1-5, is DSGVTQTPKHLITATGQRVTLRCSPRSGDLSVYWYQQSLDQGLQFLIQYYNGEERAKGNILERFSAQQFPDLHSELNLSSLELGDSALYFCASSARDYNQPQHFGDGTRLSIL.